A single sample gave rise to the 24 T cell receptor beta chains below, sequenced in a study of human T cells and chemical hapten exposure. Time point reported: pre-sensitization, week 0. The sample's treatment: therapeutic diphenylcyclopropenone sensitization with weekly scalp DPC. RNA extraction used unfractionated whole blood as the source of total RNA. TCRdb analysed the RACE reads with MiXCR anew, one entry per CDR3 protein. Of about 35,000 distinct CDR3 sequences in the sample, 12% were seen once. The sample here was whole blood, taken in connection with sensitization to the hapten diphenylcyclopropenone (DPC). The receptors come from a woman between 40 and 50 years old with alopecia areata. Some clones in this sample may be carry-over from other donors' samples.

This clonotype is judged medium-sized. The rearrangement joins TRBV6-1 to TRBJ2-6, with TRBD1 matching over 8 bases. The CDR3 extends over 15 amino acids. The germline CDR1 and CDR2 sequences are MNHNS and SASEGT. The V and J ends lost 6 bases and 1 base, in that order; junction bases with no gene match: 2. The CDR3 sequence is CASRDRASGANVLTF. CDR3 bases: TGTGCCAGCAGGGACAGGGCATCTGGGGCCAACGTCCTGACTTTC.

Many counts were recorded for this clonotype. This sequence joins TRBV5-1 and TRBJ2-3, with D perhaps TRBD2 (5 bases). The CDR3 sequence is 16 residues long. Trimming removed 0 bases at V and 6 bases at J, with 17 bases between. Germline loops: CDR1 SGHRS, CDR2 YFSETQ. The CDR3: CASSLGWYSRGDTQYF. The CDR3 region has the DNA TGCGCCAGCAGCTTGGGGTGGTACTCCCGAGGGGATACGCAGTATTTT.

This clonotype is labeled as medium-sized. Mismatch with germline at one junction end may stem from a read error. The chain recombines TRBV9 with TRBJ2-2; the D is unclear. Germline CDR1 is SGDLS and CDR2 is YYNGEE. The CDR3 spans 12 residues. CDR3 coding DNA: TGCGCCAGCAGCGTGAACACCGGGGAGCTGTTTTTT. Its protein is CASSVNTGELFF.

This clonotype was counted ten times or more. This chain connects TRBV30 to TRBJ1-4; D gene unclear. The CDR3 runs to 14 residues. The V gene's germline CDR1 is GTSNPN and CDR2 SVGIG (reference sequence). Trimming removed 3 bases at V and 7 bases at J, with 15 bases between. CDR3 nucleotide sequence: TGTGCCTGGAGGAACGAGCCCGGTATTGAAAAACTGTTTTTT. This codes for CAWRNEPGIEKLFF.

The V and J genes are TRBV29-1 and TRBJ1-2, with D possibly matching TRBD1 (5 bases). The germline V gene has CDR1 SQVTM and CDR2 ANQGSEA. The CDR3 extends over 11 amino acids. V lost 4 bases to trimming and J lost 8 bases, with 11 bases between them. The CDR3 loop is CSVGDSRGYTF. The CDR3 nucleotides read TGCAGCGTTGGTGACAGTCGGGGCTACACCTTC.

This clonotype has a count of ten or more. The genes are TRBV5-1 and TRBJ1-6; D remains ambiguous. V lost 0 bases and J 6 bases, leaving 10 bases between the germline ends. Germline assignment: CDR1 SGHRS and CDR2 YFSETQ. The CDR3 runs to 15 residues. Written as DNA, the CDR3 is TGCGCCAGCAGCTTGGATGGAGGACTTAATTCACCCCTCCACTTT. Amino acid sequence: CASSLDGGLNSPLHF.

In this sample, this clonotype turned up many times. V gene TRBV27 combines with J gene TRBJ2-3; D call uncertain. V was clipped by 7 bases and J by 8 bases, with 13 bases between them. The CDR3 is 12 residues long. CDR1 and CDR2 (germline): MNHEY, SMNVEV (reference sequence). CDR3 residues: CASNSVVGTQYF. The CDR3 DNA is TGTGCCAGCAATTCCGTTGTAGGTACGCAGTATTTT.

This clonotype was seen many times. The gene calls are TRBV28 and TRBJ2-1, with D possibly being TRBD1 (6 bases). V was cut by 8 bases and J by 1 base, with 9 bases left in between. Germline loops: CDR1 MDHEN, CDR2 SYDVKM. This CDR3 is 13 amino acids long. The CDR3 DNA sequence: TGTGCCAGCGCTCAGGGGTCCTACAATGAGCAGTTCTTC. Its protein product is CASAQGSYNEQFF.

The J gene is TRBJ1-1, the V gene TRBV12-3 or TRBV12-4; tentatively, D is TRBD1 (6 bases). V was clipped by 8 bases and J by 2 bases, with 9 bases between them. The CDR3 runs 12 residues. The CDR3 DNA reads TGTGCCAGCCAGGGGCCCAACACTGAAGCTTTCTTT. Translating gives CASQGPNTEAFF.

This clonotype was seen many times. The rearrangement links TRBV7-9 to TRBJ2-5; possible D gene TRBD1, 5 bases. CDR1 is SEHNR, CDR2 FQNEAQ, per germline (reference sequence). Deletions cut 0 bases from V and 5 bases from J, with 13 bases between. The CDR3 covers 15 residues. Here the CDR3 reads CASSLALQGRETQYF. The CDR3, as DNA: TGTGCCAGCAGCTTAGCGTTGCAGGGCCGGGAGACCCAGTACTTC.

In its sample, this clonotype was seen a few times. This rearrangement joins TRBV6-2 or TRBV6-3 to TRBJ2-7; 9 nucleotides match TRBD1. Trimming removed 8 bases from V and 4 bases from J; junction bases left unmatched: 3. This CDR3 has 12 residues. Per germline, CDR1 MNHEY and CDR2 SVGEGT. The DNA for the CDR3 is TGTGCCAGCGGCGGGACAGGGTACGAGCAGTACTTC. This codes for CASGGTGYEQYF.

This clonotype appeared many times. The rearrangement uses TRBV11-2 and TRBJ2-5; 10 nucleotides line up with TRBD1. Germline lookup yields CDR1 SGHAT and CDR2 FQNNGV. Trimming took 4 bases from V and 2 from J; bases not matched to a gene: 4. The CDR3 is made up of 15 amino acids. CDR3 residues: CASSSRDRGQETQYF. DNA for the CDR3: TGTGCCAGCAGCTCCCGGGACAGGGGTCAAGAGACCCAGTACTTC.

V is TRBV7-2 and J is TRBJ1-2; perhaps TRBD1 as D (6 bases). The ends were cut back, 1 base at V and 5 bases at J, with 14 bases in the middle. CDR1 and CDR2 from the germline V gene are SGHTA and FQGNSA. This CDR3 has 15 residues. CDR3 bases: TGTGCCAGCAGCTTAGGATCCGGGACATCTTATGGCTACACCTTC. Its protein product is CASSLGSGTSYGYTF.

Ten or more counts support this clonotype. The V call is TRBV28, the J call TRBJ2-1; 12 bases are shared with TRBD2. Trimming cost V 6 bases and J 8 bases; bases outside gene matches: 14. The CDR3 consists of 17 residues. CDR1 MDHEN and CDR2 SYDVKM come from the germline V gene. The CDR3 bases are TGTGCCAGCAGCCCACTCGAGGCGACTAGCGGGAGAGATGAGCAGTTCTTC. Encoded protein: CASSPLEATSGRDEQFF. The full variable domain, rest sourced from reference TRBV28 and TRBJ2-1, is DVKVTQSSRYLVKRTGEKVFLECVQDMDHENMFWYRQDPGLGLRLIYFSYDVKMKEKGDIPEGYSVSREKKERFSLILESASTNQTSMYLCASSPLEATSGRDEQFFGPGTRLTVL.

This clonotype was counted a few times. This chain connects TRBV11-3 to TRBJ2-7, with 7 positions matching TRBD1. J lost 4 bases, V lost 3 bases, and 9 bases had no gene match. The CDR3 spans 15 residues. Germline assignment: CDR1 SGHNT and CDR2 YENEEA. The CDR3 spells CASSLRGPPLYEQYF. The CDR3 nucleotides are TGTGCCAGCAGCTTGAGGGGGCCCCCCTTATACGAGCAGTACTTC.

There are many counts of this clonotype. Relative to the germline gene, one junction end is altered; a read error may explain this. The rearrangement joins TRBV6-2 or TRBV6-3 to TRBJ1-5; possibly TRBD1 for D (6 bases). There are 19 residues in the CDR3. CDR1 MNHEY and CDR2 SVGEGT come from the germline V gene. The CDR3 reads CASSYSSLRTALINQSQHF. Written as DNA, the CDR3 is TGTGCCAGCAGTTACTCGAGTTTGAGGACAGCCCTTATCAATCAGTCCCAGCATTTT.

In its sample, this clonotype was seen many times. The chain uses TRBV28 and TRBJ2-7, with 14 nucleotides matching TRBD2. From germline, CDR1 is MDHEN and CDR2 SYDVKM. The CDR3 covers 18 residues. Trimming removed 7 bases from V and 0 bases from J; junction bases left unmatched: 11. The CDR3 sequence is CASISTGLAGGTSYEQYF. CDR3 bases: TGTGCCAGCATTTCTACCGGACTAGCGGGAGGTACCTCCTACGAGCAGTACTTC. Together with reference TRBV28 and TRBJ2-7, the CDR3 gives the full variable domain: DVKVTQSSRYLVKRTGEKVFLECVQDMDHENMFWYRQDPGLGLRLIYFSYDVKMKEKGDIPEGYSVSREKKERFSLILESASTNQTSMYLCASISTGLAGGTSYEQYFGPGTRLTVT.

In this sample, this clonotype turned up many times. The genes are TRBV30 and TRBJ1-1, with D unresolved. This CDR3 region has 13 residues. In germline, CDR1 is GTSNPN, CDR2 SVGIG (reference sequence). V was trimmed by 4 bases and J by 1 base, leaving 10 bases between them. CDR3 DNA: TGTGCCTGGATTGGATCCGGGAACACTGAAGCTTTCTTT. Encoded protein: CAWIGSGNTEAFF.

This clonotype was observed a few times. The CDR3 nucleotides read TGTGCTAGTGGTTCCGAAGAGACCCAGTACTTC. This gives the protein CASGSEETQYF. V is TRBV12-5 and J is TRBJ2-5, with no clear D. Per the germline V gene, CDR1 is LGHNT and CDR2 is FRNRAP. V lost 4 bases and J 3 bases, leaving 3 bases between the germline ends. The CDR3 loop spans 11 amino acids.

This clonotype was recorded many times. This sequence joins TRBV6-6 and TRBJ1-1; D gene uncertain. In germline, CDR1 is MNHNY, CDR2 SVGAGI (reference sequence). The CDR3 loop spans 15 amino acids. With 4 bases removed from V and 0 bases from J, the gap between germline ends came to 12 bases. The CDR3 region is CASSSARRMNTEAFF. The CDR3 nucleotides are TGTGCCAGCAGTTCGGCGAGGCGGATGAACACTGAAGCTTTCTTT.

This clonotype was seen at least ten times. The chain links TRBV28 to TRBJ2-1; 8 bases agree with TRBD2. Germline CDR1 reads MDHEN; CDR2 reads SYDVKM. J gave up 4 bases and V 5 bases, and 10 bases lay outside the gene matches. The CDR3 length is 16 residues. The CDR3 DNA sequence: TGTGCCAGCAGTACGACTAGCGTGATATGGTACAATGAGCAGTTCTTC. It translates to CASSTTSVIWYNEQFF.

The chain links TRBV14 to TRBJ2-3; tentatively, D is TRBD2 (6 bases). The CDR3 consists of 15 residues. Trimming took 1 base from V and 2 from J, leaving 10 bases between them. Germline-derived CDR1 and CDR2 are SGHDN and FVKESK. CDR3 DNA: TGTGCCAGCAGCCAAGTGGCGGGGACCACAGATACGCAGTATTTT. Protein: CASSQVAGTTDTQYF.

Worth noting for this clonotype: A much larger clone differs from this one at a single base, so this may be a read error. The J gene is TRBJ1-4, the V gene TRBV20-1; a weak D match, TRBD1 (5 bases). The CDR3 spans 14 residues. Germline loops: CDR1 DFQATT, CDR2 SNEGSKA (reference sequence). The CDR3 protein is CSASGGFPNGKLFF. The CDR3 coding sequence is TGCAGTGCCTCGGGGGGGTTCCCTAATGGAAAACTGTTTTTT.

This chain connects TRBV27 to TRBJ2-1; the match to TRBD2 covers 11 bases. CDR1 is MNHEY, CDR2 SMNVEV, per germline (reference sequence). The CDR3 length is 15 residues. V shed 5 bases, J shed 7 bases, and the junction held 7 bases outside the gene matches. CDR3 DNA: TGTGCCAGCAGTGAGACTAGCGGGAAGACAAATGAGCAGTTCTTC. Residues: CASSETSGKTNEQFF.